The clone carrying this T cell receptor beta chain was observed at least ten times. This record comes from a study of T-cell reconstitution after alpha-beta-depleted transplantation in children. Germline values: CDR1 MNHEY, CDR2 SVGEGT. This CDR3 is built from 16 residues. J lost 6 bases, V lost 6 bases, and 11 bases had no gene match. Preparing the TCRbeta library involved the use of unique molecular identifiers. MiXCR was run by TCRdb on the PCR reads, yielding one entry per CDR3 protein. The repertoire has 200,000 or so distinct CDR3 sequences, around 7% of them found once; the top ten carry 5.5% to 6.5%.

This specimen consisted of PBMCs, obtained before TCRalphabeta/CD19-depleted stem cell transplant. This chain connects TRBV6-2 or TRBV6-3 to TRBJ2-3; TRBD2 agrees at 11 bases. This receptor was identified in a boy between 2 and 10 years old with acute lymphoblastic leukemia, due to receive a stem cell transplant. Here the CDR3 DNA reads TGTGCCAGCAGCAAGGGACTAGCGGACCGCCGGGATACGCAGTATTTT. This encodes CASSKGLADRRDTQYF.